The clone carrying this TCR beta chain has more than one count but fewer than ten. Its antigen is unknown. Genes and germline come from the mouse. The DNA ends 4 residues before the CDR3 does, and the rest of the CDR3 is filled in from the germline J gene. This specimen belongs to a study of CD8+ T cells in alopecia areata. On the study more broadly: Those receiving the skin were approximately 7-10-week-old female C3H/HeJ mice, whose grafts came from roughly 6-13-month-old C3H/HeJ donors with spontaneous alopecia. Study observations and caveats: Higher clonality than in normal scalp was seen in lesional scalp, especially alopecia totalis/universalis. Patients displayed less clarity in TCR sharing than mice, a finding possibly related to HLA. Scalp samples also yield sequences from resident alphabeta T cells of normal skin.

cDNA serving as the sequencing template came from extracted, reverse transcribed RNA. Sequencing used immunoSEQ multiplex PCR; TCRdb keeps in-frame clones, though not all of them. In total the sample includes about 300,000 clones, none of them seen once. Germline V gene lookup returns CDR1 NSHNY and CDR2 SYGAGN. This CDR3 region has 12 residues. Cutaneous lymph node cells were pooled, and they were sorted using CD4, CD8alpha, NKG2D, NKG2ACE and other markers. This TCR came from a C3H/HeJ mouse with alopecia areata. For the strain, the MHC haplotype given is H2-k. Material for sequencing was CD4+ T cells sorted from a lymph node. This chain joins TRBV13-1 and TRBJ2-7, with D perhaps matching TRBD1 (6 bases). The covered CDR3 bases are TGTGCCAGCAGTGGCAGGGGAGAT. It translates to CASSGRGD. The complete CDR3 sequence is CASSGRGDEQYF.